The 29 T cell receptor beta chains below come from one sample, sequenced in a study of blood T cell repertoires in COVID-19. Sequencing was performed with immunoSEQ multiplex PCR; in TCRdb, only in-frame clones are kept and a portion is missing. This repertoire shows more than 300,000 clones, over 80% found once; its top ten account for approximately 5.4%. The sequenced material came from PBMCs or T cells enriched from blood (not recorded which). Every receptor here comes from a woman aged 45-65 years who had recovered from COVID-19.

The chain has TRBV7-2 and TRBJ2-4; tentative D call: TRBD1 (5 bases). The CDR3 is 16 amino acids. Trimming shortened V by 4 bases and J by 0 bases, and 13 bases separated the two germline ends. The germline V gene has CDR1 SGHTA and CDR2 FQGNSA. The CDR3 DNA sequence: TGTGCCAGCAGCTATGCAGGGCACCTAGCCAAAAACATTCAGTACTTC. Amino acid sequence: CASSYAGHLAKNIQYF.

V and J are TRBV7-2 and TRBJ1-1; D call uncertain. Germline CDR1 reads SGHTA; CDR2 reads FQGNSA. This CDR3 is 14 amino acids long. V shed 3 bases and J shed 0 bases, with 8 bases lying between them. Written as DNA, the CDR3 is TGTGCCAGCAGCTTGCACAGCCTGAACACTGAAGCTTTCTTT. Its translation is CASSLHSLNTEAFF.

The chain combines TRBV6-5 with TRBJ2-7, with D maybe TRBD2 (6 bases). The CDR3 totals 14 residues. CDR1 and CDR2 from the germline V gene are MNHEY and SVGAGI. The V gene lost 10 bases and the J gene lost 4 bases, with 20 bases spanning the gap. The CDR3 region has the DNA TGTGCCACCCGGCGGGGCGGTGAGGAGTACGAGCAGTACTTC. It is translated as CATRRGGEEYEQYF.

V and J are TRBV27 and TRBJ2-5, with D perhaps TRBD2 (6 bases). The CDR3 spans 14 residues. Looked up from germline, CDR1 is MNHEY and CDR2 is SMNVEV (reference sequence). V lost 9 bases and J lost 1, with 15 bases in between. The CDR3, as DNA: TGTGCCAGTCGGGTTGGGGGGACCCAAGAGACCCAGTACTTC. Its translation: CASRVGGTQETQYF.

This clone has just a few counts. This chain uses TRBV5-1 with TRBJ2-1, with TRBD1 identical over 8 bases. The CDR3 length is 15 residues. With V trimmed by 4 bases and J by 0 bases, 3 bases remained unmatched. Per the germline V gene, CDR1 is SGHRS and CDR2 is YFSETQ. CDR3 coding DNA: TGCGCCAGCAGCACCACAGGGGGCTCCTACAATGAGCAGTTCTTC. Translation: CASSTTGGSYNEQFF.

The chain links TRBV7-2 to TRBJ1-3; 7 bases agree with TRBD1. Germline assignment: CDR1 SGHTA and CDR2 FQGNSA. V lost 2 bases and J lost 1; bases outside the gene matches: 5. The CDR3 is 16 residues long. The CDR3 sequence is CASSLYAQGSGNTIYF. CDR3 in DNA: TGTGCCAGCAGCTTATACGCACAGGGGTCTGGAAACACCATATATTTT. Based on the CDR3 plus reference TRBV7-2 and TRBJ1-3, the full variable domain is GAGVSQSPSNKVTEKGKDVELRCDPISGHTALYWYRQSLGQGLEFLIYFQGNSAPDKSGLPSDRFSAERTGGSVSTLTIQRTQQEDSAVYLCASSLYAQGSGNTIYFGEGSWLTVV.

J is TRBJ2-1 and V is TRBV7-2; 12 nucleotides match TRBD2. The trim removed 5 bases at V and 8 bases at J, leaving 7 bases unmatched. Looked up from germline, CDR1 is SGHTA and CDR2 is FQGNSA. This CDR3 spans 15 amino acids. In DNA form, the CDR3 reads TGTGCCAGCAGCCCCCTCAGACTAGCGGGGGATGAGCAGTTCTTC. Protein sequence: CASSPLRLAGDEQFF.

The chain uses TRBV19 and TRBJ1-2; no clear D. The CDR3 consists of 14 residues. The V end was cut by 2 bases, the J end by 3 bases, with 10 bases between. Germline CDR1 is LNHDA and CDR2 is SQIVND (reference sequence). In DNA, the CDR3 is TGTGCCAGTAGTATATTGAGGGCCTACTATGGCTACACCTTC. It is translated as CASSILRAYYGYTF.

The J gene is TRBJ2-7, the V gene TRBV28; D is ambiguous. Trimming pared 2 bases from V and 7 bases from J, leaving 15 bases between. The CDR3 consists of 14 residues. The germline V gene has CDR1 MDHEN and CDR2 SYDVKM. In DNA, the CDR3 is TGTGCCAGCAGTTTAGCCCGTGTCGGGTCGGAGCAGTACTTC. This gives the protein CASSLARVGSEQYF.

The rearrangement joins TRBV15 to TRBJ1-1; D is ambiguous. Germline V gene data show CDR1 as LNHNV and CDR2 as YYDKDF (reference sequence). This CDR3 contains 14 residues. V lost 0 bases, J lost 5 bases, and 10 bases lay in between. DNA for the CDR3: TGTGCCACCAGCAGAGAGCCAGTACGTACTGAAGCTTTCTTT. This codes for CATSREPVRTEAFF.

CDR3: CATSRNNGGWNTDTQYF. Here the CDR3 DNA reads TGTGCCACCAGCAGAAACAACGGGGGATGGAACACAGATACGCAGTATTTT. The rearrangement links TRBV15 to TRBJ2-3; TRBD2 is a possible D gene (6 bases). CDR3 length: 17 residues. CDR1 and CDR2 (germline): LNHNV, YYDKDF (reference sequence). Trimming cost V 2 bases and J 2 bases, with 17 bases left between them.

The CDR3 protein is CAISELAGVNEQYF. The CDR3 DNA sequence: TGTGCCATCAGTGAGCTAGCGGGAGTAAACGAGCAGTACTTC. This chain uses TRBV10-3 with TRBJ2-7, with TRBD2 identical over 10 bases. V trimming: 2 bases; J trimming: 5 bases; junction bases outside the gene matches: 3. CDR1 and CDR2 (germline): ENHRY, SYGVKD. This CDR3 has 14 residues.

This clone was detected only a few times. J is TRBJ1-2 and V is TRBV19; 9 bases are shared with TRBD1. The trim removed 1 base at V and 2 bases at J, leaving 17 bases unmatched. Looked up from germline, CDR1 is LNHDA and CDR2 is SQIVND (reference sequence). The CDR3 runs 20 residues. As DNA, the CDR3 is TGTGCCAGTAGTATAGCGTCGGCCGCAGGGACAGGGACAGGGAACTATGGCTACACCTTC. Translating it yields CASSIASAAGTGTGNYGYTF.

V is TRBV5-8 and J is TRBJ2-7, with 7 positions matching TRBD1. After removal of 3 bases from V and 0 bases from J, the junction contained 0 bases not matched to a gene. CDR3 size: 13 residues. Germline lookup yields CDR1 SGHTS and CDR2 YDEGEE. The CDR3 DNA is TGTGCCAGCAGCTGGGACAGCTCCTACGAGCAGTACTTC. Its protein is CASSWDSSYEQYF.

As concerns this clone: Other DNA sequences of this sample code for an identical CDR3. The chain combines TRBV9 with TRBJ2-3; 10 bases agree with TRBD2. After removal of 0 bases from V and 1 base from J, the junction contained 2 bases not matched to a gene. Germline CDR1 reads SGDLS; CDR2 reads YYNGEE. This CDR3 has 16 amino acids. CDR3 protein: CASSVGLAGGTDTQYF. CDR3 nucleotide sequence: TGTGCCAGCAGCGTAGGACTAGCGGGCGGCACAGATACGCAGTATTTT.

The chain employs TRBV11-2 and TRBJ2-3; 8 positions agree with TRBD1. The CDR3 totals 15 residues. V dropped 4 bases and J dropped 3; count of bases not matched to a gene: 6. The germline gives CDR1 SGHAT, CDR2 FQNNGV. DNA of the CDR3: TGTGCCAGCAGCTCCGGGACAGGACGGACAGATACGCAGTATTTT. Its translation: CASSSGTGRTDTQYF.

The gene calls are TRBV6-5 and TRBJ2-3, with D perhaps TRBD2 (5 bases). Germline V gene sequence: CDR1 MNHEY, CDR2 SVGAGI. V lost 11 bases and J lost 4, with 19 bases in between. This CDR3 has 14 amino acids. The CDR3 is CAVALALASDTQYF. The CDR3 DNA reads TGTGCCGTAGCCTTGGCTCTAGCCTCAGATACGCAGTATTTT.

In this sample, this clone turned up once. The chain is built from TRBV15 and TRBJ2-3, with TRBD2 matching 11 bases. V was clipped by 4 bases and J by 4 bases; unmatched bases: 7. This CDR3 is 16 amino acids long. Germline CDR1 LNHNV, CDR2 YYDKDF (reference sequence). The CDR3 protein is CATSTQLAGVADTQYF. Written as DNA, the CDR3 is TGTGCCACCAGCACACAACTAGCGGGGGTGGCAGATACGCAGTATTTT.

The chain recombines TRBV9 with TRBJ2-3, with a weak D call TRBD2 (5 bases). The CDR3 is made up of 15 amino acids. CDR1 is SGDLS and CDR2 is YYNGEE in the germline V gene. Trimming shortened V by 6 bases and J by 0 bases, and 14 bases separated the two germline ends. The chain's CDR3 is CASTGPGGSTDTQYF. In DNA, the CDR3 is TGTGCCAGCACCGGCCCGGGCGGGAGCACAGATACGCAGTATTTT. Looking up the rest from reference TRBV9 and TRBJ2-3 gives the full variable domain: DSGVTQTPKHLITATGQRVTLRCSPRSGDLSVYWYQQSLDQGLQFLIQYYNGEERAKGNILERFSAQQFPDLHSELNLSSLELGDSALYFCASTGPGGSTDTQYFGPGTRLTVL.

The chain combines TRBV19 with TRBJ2-2; D possibly corresponds to TRBD1 (5 bases). The CDR3 has 15 residues. Looked up from germline, CDR1 is LNHDA and CDR2 is SQIVND (reference sequence). V gave up 5 bases and J gave up 4 bases, with 14 bases separating them. For the CDR3, the DNA is TGTGCCAGTAGTGTTATAAGGGGAACCACCGGGGAGCTGTTTTTT. Its translation is CASSVIRGTTGELFF.

V and J are TRBV7-2 and TRBJ1-2; 11 bases are a match to TRBD1. The V and J ends lost 5 bases and 6 bases, in that order; junction bases with no gene match: 11. In germline, CDR1 is SGHTA, CDR2 FQGNSA. The CDR3 loop spans 16 amino acids. In DNA, the CDR3 is TGTGCCAGCAGCCCACATATGGGACAGGGGGGAGATGGCTACACCTTC. This sequence encodes CASSPHMGQGGDGYTF.

This clone has only a few counts. The V call is TRBV5-1, the J call TRBJ1-4, with 9 bases lining up with TRBD1. This CDR3 comprises 15 residues. Germline CDR1 and CDR2: SGHRS and YFSETQ. The V segment lost 1 base and the J segment 7 bases; nucleotides outside the gene matches: 5. The CDR3, as DNA: TGCGCCAGCAGCTTGACTCGGACAGGGGCTGAAAAACTGTTTTTT. The encoded protein is CASSLTRTGAEKLFF.

This chain connects TRBV7-8 to TRBJ2-7; 9 bases are a match to TRBD2. V lost 4 bases to trimming and J lost 4 bases; unmatched junction nucleotides: 11. Germline CDR1 and CDR2: SGHVS and FQNEAQ. The CDR3 spans 16 residues. CDR3 in amino acids: CASSSAGGRAGYEQYF. Written as DNA, the CDR3 is TGTGCCAGCAGCTCCGCCGGCGGGAGGGCCGGGTACGAGCAGTACTTC.

This chain uses TRBV6-6 with TRBJ1-3; perhaps TRBD1 as D (5 bases). CDR3 length: 12 amino acids. The ends were cut back, 10 bases at V and 2 bases at J, with 9 bases in the middle. Germline V gene sequence: CDR1 MNHNY, CDR2 SVGAGI (reference sequence). CDR3 coding DNA: TGTGCCACCCGACAGACTGGAAACACCATATATTTT. Its protein is CATRQTGNTIYF.

The chain couples TRBV11-2 to TRBJ2-5; perhaps TRBD2 as D (5 bases). The CDR3 is made up of 16 amino acids. Per the germline V gene, CDR1 is SGHAT and CDR2 is FQNNGV. V was cut by 1 base and J by 2 bases, with 14 bases left in between. CDR3 residues: CASSLGRSGLQETQYF. The CDR3 bases are TGTGCCAGCAGCTTAGGTCGCAGCGGCTTGCAAGAGACCCAGTACTTC.

The chain links TRBV30 to TRBJ1-2; TRBD1 is a possible D gene (6 bases). The ends were cut back, 2 bases at V and 4 bases at J, with 23 bases in the middle. The CDR3 has 17 residues. The germline V gene encodes CDR1 GTSNPN and CDR2 SVGIG (reference sequence). CDR3 in amino acids: CAWSSRGGGPLGYGYTF. CDR3 DNA: TGTGCCTGGAGTTCTCGGGGGGGCGGCCCCCTCGGCTATGGCTACACCTTC. Looking up the rest from reference TRBV30 and TRBJ1-2 gives the full variable domain: SQTIHQWPATLVQPVGSPLSLECTVEGTSNPNLYWYRQAAGRGLQLLFYSVGIGQISSEVPQNLSASRPQDRQFILSSKKLLLSDSGFYLCAWSSRGGGPLGYGYTFGSGTRLTVV.

The sample holds one count of this clone. This chain links TRBV5-1 with TRBJ1-3; 7 bases agree with TRBD1. The V gene end was trimmed by 4 bases and the J gene end by 0 bases; junction bases not matched to a gene: 4. CDR3 length: 15 residues. Germline CDR1 SGHRS, CDR2 YFSETQ. The chain's CDR3 is CASSPGDSSGNTIYF. In DNA form, the CDR3 reads TGCGCCAGCAGCCCTGGGGACAGCTCTGGAAACACCATATATTTT. The whole variable domain, filled in from reference TRBV5-1 and TRBJ1-3, reads KAGVTQTPRYLIKTRGQQVTLSCSPISGHRSVSWYQQTPGQGLQFLFEYFSETQRNKGNFPGRFSGRQFSNSRSEMNVSTLELGDSALYLCASSPGDSSGNTIYFGEGSWLTVV.

This clone was recorded a few times. V gene TRBV18 combines with J gene TRBJ1-1; D gene uncertain. CDR1 is KGHSH and CDR2 is LQKENI in the germline V gene. V was trimmed by 0 bases and J by 4 bases, leaving 12 bases between them. The CDR3 contains 15 residues. Here the CDR3 DNA reads TGTGCCAGCTCACCACCGACGCGGGCGAGCACTGAAGCTTTCTTT. This codes for CASSPPTRASTEAFF.

This clone was seen more than once but under ten times. This chain connects TRBV5-4 to TRBJ1-2, with D maybe TRBD1 (5 bases). Trimming left V 4 bases short and J 0 bases short, with 13 bases between. The CDR3 covers 15 residues. CDR1 and CDR2 from the germline V gene are SGHNT and YYREEE (reference sequence). The CDR3 sequence: CASSPRQPSNYGYTF. The CDR3 DNA sequence: TGTGCCAGCAGCCCTCGACAGCCCTCTAACTATGGCTACACCTTC. The whole variable domain, remainder taken from reference TRBV5-4 and TRBJ1-2, is ETGVTQSPTHLIKTRGQQVTLRCSSQSGHNTVSWYQQALGQGPQFIFQYYREEENGRGNFPPRFSGLQFPNYSSELNVNALELDDSALYLCASSPRQPSNYGYTFGSGTRLTVV.